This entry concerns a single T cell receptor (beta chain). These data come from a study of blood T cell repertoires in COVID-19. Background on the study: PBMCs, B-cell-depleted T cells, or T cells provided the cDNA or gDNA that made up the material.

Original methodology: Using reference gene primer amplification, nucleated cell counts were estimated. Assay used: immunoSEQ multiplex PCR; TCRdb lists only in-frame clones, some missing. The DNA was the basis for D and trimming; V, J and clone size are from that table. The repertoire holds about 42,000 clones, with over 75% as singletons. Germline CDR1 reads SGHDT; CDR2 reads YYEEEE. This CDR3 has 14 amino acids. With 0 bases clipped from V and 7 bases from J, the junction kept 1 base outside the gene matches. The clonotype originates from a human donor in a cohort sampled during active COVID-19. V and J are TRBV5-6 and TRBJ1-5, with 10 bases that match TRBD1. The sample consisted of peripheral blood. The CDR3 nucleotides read TGTGCCAGCAGCTTGGGACAGGGGGCCCAGCCCCAGCATTTT. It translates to CASSLGQGAQPQHF.